A single sample is the source of the 6 T cell receptor beta chains below, sequenced in a study of Graves' ophthalmopathy and Graves' hyperthyroidism (dated by TCRdb to between 2017 and 2018). Sequencing used an Illumina HiSeq 2000. For repertoire sequencing, TCR beta CDR3 regions were amplified from RNA transcripts. A first-round RT-PCR used HTBI primers with the Qiagen OneStep RT-PCR kit, followed by a second-round multiplex PCR, size selection and purification. In TCRdb, the public reads were trimmed at Q25 with fastp and aligned with MiXCR, with productive beta chains retained. Rows with a matching CDR3 protein are joined into one entry that keeps the most common DNA and genes. The sample records about 700,000 distinct CDR3 sequences, approximately 40% of which are singletons. The top ten constitute 35% to 55% of the sample. The specimen was peripheral blood. The receptors were sampled from an adult man with Graves' ophthalmopathy.

This clonotype was counted once. The J gene is TRBJ2-5, the V gene TRBV7-2; 7 bases agree with TRBD2. Unmatched junction bases numbered 10, after V lost 4 bases and J lost 5 bases. From germline, CDR1 is SGHTA and CDR2 FQGNSA. The CDR3 extends over 15 amino acids. In nucleotides, the CDR3 is TGTGCCAGCAGCTCCCTGGCGGGGGATGAGGAGACCCAGTACTTC. Its protein product is CASSSLAGDEETQYF. The entire variable domain, with the rest obtained from reference TRBV7-2 and TRBJ2-5, is as follows: GAGVSQSPSNKVTEKGKDVELRCDPISGHTALYWYRQSLGQGLEFLIYFQGNSAPDKSGLPSDRFSAERTGGSVSTLTIQRTQQEDSAVYLCASSSLAGDEETQYFGPGTRLLVL.

With regard to this clonotype: A read error is possible here, since a much larger clone lies one base away. The chain carries TRBV9 and TRBJ2-7, with TRBD2 identical over 9 bases. The CDR3 sequence is 14 residues long. V lost 1 base to trimming and J lost 5 bases; unmatched junction nucleotides: 4. The germline CDR1 and CDR2 sequences are SGDLS and YYNGEE. CDR3 nucleotide sequence: TGTGCCAGCAGCGTAAGGATAGCGGGAGACGAGCAGTACTTC. Translating it yields CASSVRIAGDEQYF.

V gene TRBV20-1 combines with J gene TRBJ1-5, with D hard to call. With 0 bases removed from V and 7 bases from J, the gap between germline ends came to 16 bases. The CDR3 contains 15 residues. Germline CDR1 DFQATT, CDR2 SNEGSKA (reference sequence). The CDR3 nucleotides are TGCAGTGCTAGAGAAGCGGCCTCCCCCAAACAGCCCCAGCATTTT. This codes for CSAREAASPKQPQHF.

The sample holds a few counts of this clonotype. This chain connects TRBV7-2 to TRBJ2-7; D is unresolved. This CDR3 comprises 15 residues. The germline V gene has CDR1 SGHTA and CDR2 FQGNSA. V was cut by 0 bases and J by 0 bases, with 9 bases left in between. The CDR3 region has the DNA TGTGCCAGCAGCTTAGCAGGCTCGATCTCCTACGAGCAGTACTTC. It is translated as CASSLAGSISYEQYF.

V is TRBV19 and J is TRBJ2-7; 10 bases are shared with TRBD1. Germline CDR1 is LNHDA and CDR2 is SQIVND (reference sequence). CDR3 length: 14 residues. V shed 9 bases and J 2 bases; nucleotides not matched to a gene: 7. CDR3 bases: TGTGCCAGCTCTGGCGGGACAGGGGCCTACGAGCAGTACTTC. Encoded protein: CASSGGTGAYEQYF. The variable domain in full, completed from reference TRBV19 and TRBJ2-7, reads DGGITQSPKYLFRKEGQNVTLSCEQNLNHDAMYWYRQDPGQGLRLIYYSQIVNDFQKGDIAEGYSVSREKKESFPLTVTSAQKNPTAFYLCASSGGTGAYEQYFGPGTRLTVT.

This clonotype was seen a handful of times. The CDR3 protein is CASSERRLVSHEQYF. The CDR3 DNA reads as TGTGCCAGCAGCGAGAGACGACTAGTTTCCCACGAGCAGTACTTC. This rearrangement joins TRBV7-2 to TRBJ2-7; perhaps TRBD2 as D (6 bases). The CDR3 is 15 residues long. V lost 5 bases and J 5 bases, leaving 19 bases between the germline ends. The germline V gene has CDR1 SGHTA and CDR2 FQGNSA.